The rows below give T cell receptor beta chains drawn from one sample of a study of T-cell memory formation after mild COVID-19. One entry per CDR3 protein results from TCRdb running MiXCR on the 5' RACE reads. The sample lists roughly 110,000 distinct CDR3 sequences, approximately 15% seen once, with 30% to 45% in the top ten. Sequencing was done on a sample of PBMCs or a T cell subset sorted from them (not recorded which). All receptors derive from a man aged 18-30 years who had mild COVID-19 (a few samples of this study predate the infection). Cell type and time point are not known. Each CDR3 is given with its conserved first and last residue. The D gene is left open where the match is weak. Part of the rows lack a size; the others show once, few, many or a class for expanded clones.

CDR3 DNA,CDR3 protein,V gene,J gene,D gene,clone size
TGCGCCAGCAGCAACACAGGGTATCTCTTCGAGCAGTACTTC,CASSNTGYLFEQYF,TRBV5-1,TRBJ2-7,NA,few
TGTGCCAGCTCCCCCGCCGTCGGATACAACAATGAGCAGTTCTTC,CASSPAVGYNNEQFF,TRBV18,TRBJ2-1,NA,NA
TGCAGTGCTAGCTTGGACAGGGTCCCGGATGGCTACACCTTC,CSASLDRVPDGYTF,TRBV20-1,TRBJ1-2,TRBD1,many
TGTGCCAGCAGTTTTGACCCCGCGGACGAGCAGTACTTC,CASSFDPADEQYF,TRBV12-3/TRBV12-4,TRBJ2-7,NA,many
TGTGCCAGCACCCCCCCAGGGGGAGGTACCGGGGAGCTGTTTTTT,CASTPPGGGTGELFF,TRBV7-9,TRBJ2-2,NA,NA
TGTGCCAGCAGTTACGTGGGGTCGAACACTGAAGCTTTCTTT,CASSYVGSNTEAFF,TRBV6-5,TRBJ1-1,NA,few
TGCAGTGCTAGAGTCCTTGCGGACTACGAGCAGTACTTC,CSARVLADYEQYF,TRBV20-1,TRBJ2-7,NA,many
TGTGCCAGCAGGGACCGAGAGAACTATGGCTACACCTTC,CASRDRENYGYTF,TRBV12-3/TRBV12-4,TRBJ1-2,NA,NA
TGTGCCAGCAGCTTCACAGGGATCGCCACTGAAGCTTTCTTT,CASSFTGIATEAFF,TRBV25-1,TRBJ1-1,NA,NA
TGTGCCAGCAGCCAAGGTTTGGACAGCTACACAGATACGCAGTATTTT,CASSQGLDSYTDTQYF,TRBV3-1,TRBJ2-3,NA,NA
TGTGCCATCACGGACAGGGATGGAGATACGCAGTATTTT,CAITDRDGDTQYF,TRBV6-5,TRBJ2-3,TRBD1,few
TGTGCCAGCAGTTACTGGCAGGGAGACACCGGGGAGCTGTTTTTT,CASSYWQGDTGELFF,TRBV6-5,TRBJ2-2,NA,few
TGTGCTAGTGGTTTGGGACCCTACTTTGGCTACACCTTC,CASGLGPYFGYTF,TRBV12-5,TRBJ1-2,NA,NA
TGTGCCAGCAGCTCCGTCGACAGAGCCTATGGCTACACCTTC,CASSSVDRAYGYTF,TRBV11-2,TRBJ1-2,NA,many
TGTGCCAGCAGCTTAACGGGCACCGGGGAGCTGTTTTTT,CASSLTGTGELFF,TRBV7-8,TRBJ2-2,NA,NA
TGTGCCAGCAGCTTGGGGGAGCAGTACTTC,CASSLGEQYF,TRBV11-2,TRBJ2-7,NA,few
TGTGCCAGCAGCCAAGAGGACAGGGGGCTTAACTATGGCTACACCTTC,CASSQEDRGLNYGYTF,TRBV3-1,TRBJ1-2,TRBD1,NA
TGCGCCAGCAGCCAAGATGCAGGGGAGGCTGGCACAGATACGCAGTATTTT,CASSQDAGEAGTDTQYF,TRBV4-3,TRBJ2-3,NA,many
TGCAGTGCTTCCCGGGACAGGGGTTGGTTTCAGCCCCAGCATTTT,CSASRDRGWFQPQHF,TRBV20-1,TRBJ1-5,TRBD1,few
TGTGCCAGCAGCTCCCGGGACAGGGGTGACGAAAAACTGTTTTTT,CASSSRDRGDEKLFF,TRBV5-4,TRBJ1-4,TRBD1,few
TGTGCCAGCAGCGCCTTCGGGACTAGCGGGGGAGGAGATACGCAGTATTTT,CASSAFGTSGGGDTQYF,TRBV9,TRBJ2-3,TRBD2,many
TGCGCCAGCAGCCAAGATAACATGGGGGCGACAGATACGCAGTATTTT,CASSQDNMGATDTQYF,TRBV4-1,TRBJ2-3,NA,NA
TGTGCCAGCGCTGGGGCTAATGAAAAACTGTTTTTT,CASAGANEKLFF,TRBV2,TRBJ1-4,NA,many
TGTGCCAGCAGACAGGGGAGCGGTGAAGCTTTCTTT,CASRQGSGEAFF,TRBV6-5,TRBJ1-1,TRBD1,few
TGTGCCAGCAGTTTACCTGCAACTAATGAAAAACTGTTTTTT,CASSLPATNEKLFF,TRBV12-3/TRBV12-4,TRBJ1-4,NA,few
TGCACCAGCAGCAGGGCTAGCGGGGGGGAAGAGGCAGATACGCAGTATTTT,CTSSRASGGEEADTQYF,TRBV1,TRBJ2-3,NA,few
TGCGCCAGCAGCTTCCGGGGGCCTTACGAGCAGTACTTC,CASSFRGPYEQYF,TRBV5-1,TRBJ2-7,NA,many
TGCGCCAGCAGCCAAGATTCCCTAGCGGGCGGCACCGGGGAGCTGTTTTTT,CASSQDSLAGGTGELFF,TRBV4-3,TRBJ2-2,TRBD2,NA
TGTGCCAGCACCCTGACACCACGCACAGATACGCAGTATTTT,CASTLTPRTDTQYF,TRBV7-2,TRBJ2-3,NA,few
TGTGCCAGCAGCCCGGGATATCGACAGAACCAAGAGACCCAGTACTTC,CASSPGYRQNQETQYF,TRBV11-2,TRBJ2-5,NA,NA
TGTGCCAGCAGAGGGGCTACCGGGGAGCTGTTTTTT,CASRGATGELFF,TRBV6-5,TRBJ2-2,NA,NA
TGTGCCAGTAGTATTGGACGGACGAACACTGAAGCTTTCTTT,CASSIGRTNTEAFF,TRBV19,TRBJ1-1,NA,NA
TGTGCCAGCAGCCTCGGCCTTGGGAAAGATTACGAGACCCAGTACTTC,CASSLGLGKDYETQYF,TRBV28,TRBJ2-5,NA,few
TGCGCCAGCAGCCAGTATCCTAGCGGGGGGGAAACCGGGGAGCTGTTTTTT,CASSQYPSGGETGELFF,TRBV4-3,TRBJ2-2,TRBD2,many
TGTGCCAGCAGCCCGAGGGACACGAGACTCAAAGAGACCCAGTACTTC,CASSPRDTRLKETQYF,TRBV7-9,TRBJ2-5,NA,NA
TGTGCCTGGAGTCTCCAGGGGCCAGATGAGCAGTTCTTC,CAWSLQGPDEQFF,TRBV30,TRBJ2-1,NA,few
TGTGCCAGTAGTGGACGACAGGTACCGGAGGACACTGAAGCTTTCTTT,CASSGRQVPEDTEAFF,TRBV19,TRBJ1-1,NA,NA
TGCAGCGGGACTGGGGGGCCTAGGGCTCCCCACCAAGAGACCCAGTACTTC,CSGTGGPRAPHQETQYF,TRBV29-1,TRBJ2-5,NA,few
TGTGCCAGCAGCTTAGGCGGGGAGTACAATGAGCAGTTCTTC,CASSLGGEYNEQFF,TRBV7-8,TRBJ2-1,NA,NA
TGCGCCAGCAGAGCGGTTGGCCATAGTGGCGAGCAGTACTTC,CASRAVGHSGEQYF,TRBV5-1,TRBJ2-7,NA,few
TGTGCCAGCAGCCCAGGCCCCCGGGGTGGCTACACCTTC,CASSPGPRGGYTF,TRBV27,TRBJ1-2,NA,few
TGCGCCAGCAGCCAAGGGTTAGCGCCCGGGGAGCTGTTTTTT,CASSQGLAPGELFF,TRBV4-3,TRBJ2-2,NA,many
TGCGCCAGCAGCTTGGACCAGGGGGCGCGGAGCACTGAAGCTTTCTTT,CASSLDQGARSTEAFF,TRBV5-1,TRBJ1-1,TRBD1,few
TGCAGCGCTGGGGGGACAGGTTACAATGAGCAGTTCTTC,CSAGGTGYNEQFF,TRBV29-1,TRBJ2-1,TRBD1,many
TGTGCCACCCAGGGACCTCCAAGCACAGATACGCAGTATTTT,CATQGPPSTDTQYF,TRBV10-3,TRBJ2-3,NA,many
TGCGCCAGCGGAGGAGAGGCCGGGAACACCGGGGAGCTGTTTTTT,CASGGEAGNTGELFF,TRBV5-1,TRBJ2-2,NA,once
TGTGCCAGCTCCGAATGGGGGACAGGGGGAAATTCACCCCTCCACTTT,CASSEWGTGGNSPLHF,TRBV7-6,TRBJ1-6,TRBD1,NA
TGTGCCAGCAGTTTAGGTGCCGGGCGGCGGGAGACCCAGTACTTC,CASSLGAGRRETQYF,TRBV12-3/TRBV12-4,TRBJ2-5,NA,NA
TGTGCCAGCAGCCCGGGCAGTAGCACAGATACGCAGTATTTT,CASSPGSSTDTQYF,TRBV7-8,TRBJ2-3,NA,NA
TGTGCCAGCAGCTCACAGAGCAATGAGCAGTTCTTC,CASSSQSNEQFF,TRBV7-6,TRBJ2-1,NA,NA
TGTGCCAGCAACCCCCCGGGGGCGGGTGGCTACACCTTC,CASNPPGAGGYTF,TRBV7-9,TRBJ1-2,NA,NA
TGTGCCAGCTCAACGGCCAATCAGCCCCAGCATTTT,CASSTANQPQHF,TRBV18,TRBJ1-5,NA,NA